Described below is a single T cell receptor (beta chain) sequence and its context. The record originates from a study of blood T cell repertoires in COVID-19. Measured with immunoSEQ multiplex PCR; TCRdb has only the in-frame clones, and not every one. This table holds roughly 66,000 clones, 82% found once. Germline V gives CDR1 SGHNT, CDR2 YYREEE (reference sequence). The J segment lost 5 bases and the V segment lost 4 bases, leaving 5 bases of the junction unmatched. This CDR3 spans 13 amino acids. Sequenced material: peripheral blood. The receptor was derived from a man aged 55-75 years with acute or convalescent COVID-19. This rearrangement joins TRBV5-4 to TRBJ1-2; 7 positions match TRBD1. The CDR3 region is CASSPGTAYGYTF. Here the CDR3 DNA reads TGTGCCAGCAGCCCCGGGACAGCATATGGCTACACCTTC.